Below, one TCR beta chain is given with its context. As yet, its antigen is unknown. Expressed TCRB transcripts were sequenced because the isolated RNA had all been reverse transcribed beforehand. Sequencing was performed with immunoSEQ multiplex PCR; in TCRdb, only in-frame clones are kept and a portion is missing. The sample has about 140,000 clones, more than 10% seen once; the top ten hold approximately 1.3%. This record comes from a study of beta chain features in type 1 diabetes. The V gene's germline CDR1 is SEHNR and CDR2 FQNEAQ (reference sequence). Between the trimmed V and J ends, which lost 1 base and 7 bases, there was a span of 11 bases. This CDR3 region has 15 residues. Study conclusions and caveats: In these data, an HLA type influence on TCRB rearrangement remained unresolved. Among patients with Type 1 diabetes, TCRB CDR3s were moderately but significantly shorter in every one of the four CD4+ subsets.

The TCR originated in a man in his late teens or twenties with type 1 diabetes. This rearrangement joins TRBV7-9 to TRBJ1-6; maybe TRBD1 (6 bases). The sequencing sample was made of central memory CD4+ T cells from blood. The CDR3 loop is CASSLGQGTNSPLHF. The CDR3 coding sequence is TGTGCCAGCAGCTTAGGCCAGGGGACCAATTCACCCCTCCACTTT.